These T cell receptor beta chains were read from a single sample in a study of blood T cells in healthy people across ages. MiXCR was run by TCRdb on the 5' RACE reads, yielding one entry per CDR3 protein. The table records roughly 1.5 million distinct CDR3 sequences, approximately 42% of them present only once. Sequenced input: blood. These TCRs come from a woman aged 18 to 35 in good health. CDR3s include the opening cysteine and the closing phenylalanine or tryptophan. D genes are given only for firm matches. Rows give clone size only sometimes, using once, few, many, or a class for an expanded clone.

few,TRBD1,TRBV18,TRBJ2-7,TGTGCCAGCTCAGAGCTACAGGGGAACGAGCAGTACTTC,CASSELQGNEQYF
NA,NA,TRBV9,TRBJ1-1,TGTGCCAGCGGTGGAGACCTGGGCACTGAAGCTTTCTTT,CASGGDLGTEAFF
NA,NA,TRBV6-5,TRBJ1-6,TGTGCCAGTAGTTCTACGGGGTGCACCCTCCACTTT,CASSSTGCTLHF
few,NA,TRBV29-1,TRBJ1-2,TGCAGCGTGGGCTCGGGGGGATATGGCTACACCTTC,CSVGSGGYGYTF
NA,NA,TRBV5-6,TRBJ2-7,TGTGCCAGCAGCTTGGGGGACGGTGTATACGAGCAGTACTTC,CASSLGDGVYEQYF
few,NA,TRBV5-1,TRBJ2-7,TGCGCCAGCAGCTCGGCGGTAGCCTCCTACGAGCAGTACTTC,CASSSAVASYEQYF
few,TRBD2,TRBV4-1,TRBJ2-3,TGCGCCAGCAGCAGACTAGCCCGCACAGATACGCAGTATTTT,CASSRLARTDTQYF
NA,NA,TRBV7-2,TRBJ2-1,TGTGCCAGCAGCTTATTTCAAGGGCCTGGTCGCAATGAGCAGTTCTTC,CASSLFQGPGRNEQFF
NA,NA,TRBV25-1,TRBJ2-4,TGTGCCAGCAGTGAATCAGGGGCCAAAAACATTCAGTACTTC,CASSESGAKNIQYF
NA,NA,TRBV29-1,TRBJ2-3,TGCAGCGTAGCTTATCGGGGGGACAAGCGCACAGATACGCAGTATTTT,CSVAYRGDKRTDTQYF
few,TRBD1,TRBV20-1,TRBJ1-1,TGCAGTGCTAGAGCCAGGGGGAGGTCTGAAGCTTTCTTT,CSARARGRSEAFF
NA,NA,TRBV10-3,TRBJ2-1,TGTGCCATCAGTGAGTCGCTCACCCTCGCGGAGCAGTTCTTC,CAISESLTLAEQFF
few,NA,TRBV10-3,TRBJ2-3,TGTGCCACCAGGGGTGAGGGAACAGATACGCAGTATTTT,CATRGEGTDTQYF
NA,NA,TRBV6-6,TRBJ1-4,TGTGCCAGCAGTTCCCACATGGCGGAAAAACTGTTTTTT,CASSSHMAEKLFF
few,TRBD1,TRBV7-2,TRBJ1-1,TGTGCCAGCCAACTTCAGGGACAGGGGGTGAACACTGAAGCTTTCTTT,CASQLQGQGVNTEAFF
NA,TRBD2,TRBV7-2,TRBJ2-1,TGTGCCAGCAGCTTAGCGGGTAGCGGGGGCTCCAATGAGCAGTTCTTC,CASSLAGSGGSNEQFF
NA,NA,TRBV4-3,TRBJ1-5,TGCGCCAGCAGCCAAGATGTTCACTCCAATCAGCCCCAGCATTTT,CASSQDVHSNQPQHF
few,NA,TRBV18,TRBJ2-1,TGTGCCAGCTCACGGGTCCTTTACAATGAGCAGTTCTTC,CASSRVLYNEQFF
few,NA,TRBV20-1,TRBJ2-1,TGCAGTGCTAGAGAAACGCTCTACAATGAGCAGTTCTTC,CSARETLYNEQFF
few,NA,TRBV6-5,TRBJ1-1,TGTGCCAGCAGAACCGGGCCACGGCACACTGAAGCTTTCTTT,CASRTGPRHTEAFF
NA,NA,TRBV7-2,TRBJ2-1,TGTGCCAGCAGCCCAGGTGGGTACGGCAATGAGCAGTTCTTC,CASSPGGYGNEQFF
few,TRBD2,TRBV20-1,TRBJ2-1,TGCAGTGCTAGACCAAGCGGGAGGGGTTATGAGCAGTTCTTC,CSARPSGRGYEQFF
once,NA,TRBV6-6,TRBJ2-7,TGTGCCAGCAGGGGACCTAGCCCCTACGAGCAGTACTTC,CASRGPSPYEQYF
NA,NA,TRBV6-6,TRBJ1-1,TGTGCCAGCAGTTACCAGGGGACGGGTAGGACTGAAGCTTTCTTT,CASSYQGTGRTEAFF
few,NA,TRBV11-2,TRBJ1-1,TGTGCCAGCAGCTGGGAGGGGCATACTGAAGCTTTCTTT,CASSWEGHTEAFF
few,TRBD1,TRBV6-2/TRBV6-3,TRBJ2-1,TGTGCCAGCAGGTGGGACAGGGTGCCCTACAATGAGCAGTTCTTC,CASRWDRVPYNEQFF
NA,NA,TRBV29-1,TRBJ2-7,TGCAGCGTTGAAGATGGGAGGCGAAGTCCAGAGCAGTACTTC,CSVEDGRRSPEQYF
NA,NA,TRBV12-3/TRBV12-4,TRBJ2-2,TGTGCCAGCAGTTTGTCTGACTGGGAGCTGTTTTTT,CASSLSDWELFF
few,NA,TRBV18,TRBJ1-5,TGTGCCAGCTCAAGGTCCTCGGGTCAGCCCCAGCATTTT,CASSRSSGQPQHF
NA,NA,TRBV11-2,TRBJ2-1,TGTGCCAGCAGCTTACGGGGGGCCTTAGGACGACAGGGTACCTACAATGAGCAGTTCTTC,CASSLRGALGRQGTYNEQFF
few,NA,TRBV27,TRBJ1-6,TGTGCCAGCAGTGTTCTCTTCTATAATTCACCCCTCCACTTT,CASSVLFYNSPLHF
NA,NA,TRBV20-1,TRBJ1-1,TGCAGTGCAGACCTCACAGGGAGTACCAACATGAACACTGAAGCTTTCTTT,CSADLTGSTNMNTEAFF
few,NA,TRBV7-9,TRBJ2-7,TGTGCCAGCAGCTTACCGAGTACCTACGAGCAGTACTTC,CASSLPSTYEQYF
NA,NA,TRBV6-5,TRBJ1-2,TGTGCCAGCAGCCTCGGTAGGCTTCAAGGCTATGGCTACACCTTC,CASSLGRLQGYGYTF
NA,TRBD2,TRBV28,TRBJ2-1,TGTGCCAGCAGTCCCGCGGAGACTAGCGGGGCCTACAATGAGCAGTTCTTC,CASSPAETSGAYNEQFF
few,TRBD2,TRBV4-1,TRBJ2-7,TGCGCCAGCAGCCAAGAGGGACTAGCGGGAACGGAGCAGTACTTC,CASSQEGLAGTEQYF
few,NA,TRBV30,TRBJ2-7,TGTGCCTGGACTAATGGGCAGGGCTACGAGCAGTACTTC,CAWTNGQGYEQYF